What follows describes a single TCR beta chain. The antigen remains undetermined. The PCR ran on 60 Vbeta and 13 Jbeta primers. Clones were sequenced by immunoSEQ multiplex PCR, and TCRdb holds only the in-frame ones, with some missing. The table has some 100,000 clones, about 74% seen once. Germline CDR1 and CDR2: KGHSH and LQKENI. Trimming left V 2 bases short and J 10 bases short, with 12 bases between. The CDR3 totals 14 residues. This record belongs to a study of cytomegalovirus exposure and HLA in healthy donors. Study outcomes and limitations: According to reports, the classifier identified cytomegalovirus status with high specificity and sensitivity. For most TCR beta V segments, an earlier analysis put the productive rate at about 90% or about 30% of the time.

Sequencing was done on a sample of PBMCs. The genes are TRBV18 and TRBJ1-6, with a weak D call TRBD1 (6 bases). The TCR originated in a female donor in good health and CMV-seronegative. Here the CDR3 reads CASSPESGVSPLHF. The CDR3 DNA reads TGTGCCAGCTCACCAGAGTCAGGGGTCTCACCCCTCCACTTT.